Listed below are T cell receptor beta chains from one sample, sequenced in a study of neurological immune-mediated disorders. TCRdb fed the 5' RACE reads into MiXCR, producing one record per CDR3 protein. Of around 130,000 distinct CDR3 sequences detected, about 3.4% appear once; the ten largest clones hold over 1%. Sequenced: PBMCs. These receptors came from a young woman with multiple sclerosis. The CDR3 runs from the conserved cysteine through the conserved F or W. D genes are given only for firm matches. Size is omitted from some rows. Given values are once, few, many or a class for expanded clones.

clone size	D gene	J gene	V gene	CDR3 DNA	CDR3 protein
many	-	TRBJ2-7	TRBV19	TGTGCCAGTAGTCGTGACCCGGGGTACGAGCAGTACTTC	CASSRDPGYEQYF
many	TRBD1	TRBJ2-1	TRBV12-3/TRBV12-4	TGTGCCAGCAGCAAAGCAGGGGGCGGTCTAGACAATGAGCAGTTCTTC	CASSKAGGGLDNEQFF
many	TRBD2	TRBJ2-2	TRBV5-1	TGCGCCAGCAGCTTGAAGGGACTAGCGGGAGTGGGCACCGGGGAGCTGTTTTTT	CASSLKGLAGVGTGELFF
many	TRBD1	TRBJ2-7	TRBV7-2	TGTGCCAGCAGCACACCACAGGGGCGCCCCTACGAGCAGTACTTC	CASSTPQGRPYEQYF
many	TRBD1	TRBJ1-5	TRBV12-3/TRBV12-4	TGTGCCAGCAGTTTGGGACAGTTTGGGGAGCCCCAGCATTTT	CASSLGQFGEPQHF
many	TRBD1	TRBJ1-6	TRBV20-1	TGCAGTGGATCGGGGACAGGTCCTAATTCACCCCTCCACTTT	CSGSGTGPNSPLHF
many	TRBD1	TRBJ1-1	TRBV19	TGTGCCAGTAGTCCAGGGACAGGGGAAACTGAAGCTTTCTTT	CASSPGTGETEAFF
many	-	TRBJ2-5	TRBV10-3	TGTGCCATCAGTGAGCGACTTGCGCAAGAGACCCAGTACTTC	CAISERLAQETQYF
many	-	TRBJ1-3	TRBV5-1	TGCGCCAGCAGCTTAGGACAGTCCGCTGGAAACACCATATATTTT	CASSLGQSAGNTIYF
many	-	TRBJ2-3	TRBV15	TGTGCCACCAGCAGGCCCTTAGACGGCTACTCCGATACGCAGTATTTT	CATSRPLDGYSDTQYF
many	-	TRBJ1-2	TRBV7-9	TGTGCCAGCAGGCTGGGCGGCGGAAGTGATGGCTACACCTTC	CASRLGGGSDGYTF
many	-	TRBJ2-7	TRBV12-3/TRBV12-4	TGTGCCAGCAGCTCCGCGTATCCGCAGTACTTC	CASSSAYPQYF
many	-	TRBJ2-5	TRBV12-3/TRBV12-4	TGTGCCAGCAGCCACCTGAGGGAGACCCAGTACTTC	CASSHLRETQYF
-	-	TRBJ2-4	TRBV6-6	TGTGCCAGCAGTTACTCTTGGGGAGCCAAAAACATTCAGTACTTC	CASSYSWGAKNIQYF
many	TRBD2	TRBJ2-1	TRBV4-3	TGCGCCAGCAGCCCCACTTTTGGCGGGAGGGCCTATGAGCAGTTCTTC	CASSPTFGGRAYEQFF
many	-	TRBJ1-1	TRBV20-1	TGCAGTGCTAGAAGGAAGGTGAACACTGAAGCTTTCTTT	CSARRKVNTEAFF